The entry that follows covers one T cell receptor (beta chain) sequence. Its antigen is as yet unknown. CDR1 SGHTA and CDR2 FQGTGA come from the germline V gene. Trimming left V 0 bases short and J 1 base short, with 3 bases between. This CDR3 is 13 amino acids long. This sample was taken from a study of cytomegalovirus exposure and HLA in healthy donors. Study-wide results and caveats: In a later analysis, TCR beta V- and J-gene trimming was associated with a missense DCLRE1C variant. Reports indicated that the classifier achieved high specificity and sensitivity in diagnosing cytomegalovirus status.

This PCR relied on a set of 60 Vbeta primers and 13 Jbeta primers. Per the study methods: Later reanalysis found approximately 76 million unique TCR beta chains, 9 million to 12 million of them shared. Assay: immunoSEQ multiplex PCR; the TCRdb copy retains only in-frame clones and omits some. D and trimming were read from the DNA, whereas the V and J calls and clone size are those reported in that table. Here the sample spans about 140,000 clones, more than 60% being singletons. The sequence was collected from a woman aged 55-75 years in good health and CMV-seronegative. The J gene is TRBJ2-5, the V gene TRBV7-3; D unresolved. The sample comprised PBMCs. CDR3 bases: TGTGCCAGCAGCTTAACGGCCCAAGAGACCCAGTACTTC. It translates to CASSLTAQETQYF.